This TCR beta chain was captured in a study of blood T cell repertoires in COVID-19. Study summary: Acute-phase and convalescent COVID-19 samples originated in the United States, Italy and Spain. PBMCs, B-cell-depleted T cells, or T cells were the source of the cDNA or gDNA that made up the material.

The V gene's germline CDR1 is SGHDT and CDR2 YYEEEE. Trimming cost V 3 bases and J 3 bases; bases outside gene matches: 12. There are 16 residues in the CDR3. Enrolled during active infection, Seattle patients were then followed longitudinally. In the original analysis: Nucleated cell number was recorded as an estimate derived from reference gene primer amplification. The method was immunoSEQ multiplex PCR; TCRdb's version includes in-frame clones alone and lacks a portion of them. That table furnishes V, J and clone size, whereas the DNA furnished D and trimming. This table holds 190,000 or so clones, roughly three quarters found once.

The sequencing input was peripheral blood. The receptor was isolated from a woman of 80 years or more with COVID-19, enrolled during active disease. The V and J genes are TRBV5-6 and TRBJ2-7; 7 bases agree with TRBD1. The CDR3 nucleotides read TGTGCCAGCAGCTCTTTGGGTGAGGGACAGATCTACGAGCAGTACTTC. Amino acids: CASSSLGEGQIYEQYF.